This passage covers 7 T cell receptor beta chains from one sample sequenced in a study of technical replicates of blood from several donors. Data came from immunoSEQ multiplex PCR; TCRdb stores just in-frame clones and leaves some out. The data show some 70,000 clones, 95% to 97% seen once. Sequenced material: T cells isolated from PBMCs. The receptors were gathered from a human donor in good health.

The chain couples TRBV11-2 to TRBJ1-1; TRBD1 matches at 8 bases. The length of the CDR3 is 14 residues. Germline V CDR1 and CDR2: SGHAT, FQNNGV. J lost 5 bases, V lost 5 bases, and 7 bases had no gene match. The CDR3 nucleotides read TGTGCCAGCAGCCCGGACAGGGAGATAACTGAAGCTTTCTTT. This codes for CASSPDREITEAFF.

The V and J genes are TRBV12-2 and TRBJ1-3; the DNA was not compared with TRBD1, the D call given in the table. TRBV12-2 is reported as a pseudogene. CDR3 length: 20 amino acids. CDR3 residues: CASRLAMEPDRVFSGNTIYF. CDR3 bases: TGTGCAAGTCGCTTAGCTATGGAACCAGACAGGGTCTTTTCTGGAAACACCATATATTTT.

J is TRBJ2-1 and V is TRBV10-1; D perhaps matches TRBD1 (6 bases). This CDR3 spans 15 amino acids. The V gene's germline CDR1 is WNHNN and CDR2 SYGVQD (reference sequence). V was cut by 2 bases and J by 2 bases, with 10 bases left in between. The CDR3 region is CASSEDRFTYNEQFF. Written as DNA, the CDR3 is TGCGCCAGCAGTGAGGACAGGTTTACCTACAATGAGCAGTTCTTC.

The chain recombines TRBV7-3 with TRBJ1-3; a weak D match, TRBD1 (6 bases). Trimming took 5 bases from V and 2 from J, leaving 16 bases between them. The CDR3 runs to 16 residues. Germline CDR1 reads SGHTA; CDR2 reads FQGTGA. DNA for the CDR3: TGTGCCAGCAGCCCCCTCAGGGGTAGCACTGGAAACACCATATATTTT. Amino acid sequence: CASSPLRGSTGNTIYF.

This sequence joins TRBV19 and TRBJ2-7; D remains unclear. CDR1 and CDR2 (germline): LNHDA, SQIVND (reference sequence). This CDR3 is 14 amino acids long. V was shortened by 3 bases and J by 1 base, with 10 bases between the two germline ends. This CDR3 reads CASSIRQRSYEQYF. DNA for the CDR3: TGTGCCAGTAGTATCCGGCAGCGTTCCTACGAGCAGTACTTC.

The V gene is TRBV7-9, the J gene TRBJ2-3; the D gene is possibly TRBD2 (7 bases). This CDR3 has 14 amino acids. V was trimmed by 5 bases and J by 4 bases, leaving 13 bases between them. Germline V gene sequence: CDR1 SEHNR, CDR2 FQNEAQ (reference sequence). The CDR3 bases are TGTGCCAGCAGCCGGCGGGGGCGCGCAGATACGCAGTATTTT. As protein: CASSRRGRADTQYF.

The chain employs TRBV7-3 and TRBJ1-5; tentatively, D is TRBD1 (5 bases). The CDR3 length is 14 residues. Trimming took 5 bases from V and 6 from J, leaving 14 bases between them. Germline lookup yields CDR1 SGHTA and CDR2 FQGTGA. The CDR3 loop reads CASSPLGGGQPQHF. The DNA of the CDR3 is TGTGCCAGCAGCCCGTTGGGGGGTGGTCAGCCCCAGCATTTT.